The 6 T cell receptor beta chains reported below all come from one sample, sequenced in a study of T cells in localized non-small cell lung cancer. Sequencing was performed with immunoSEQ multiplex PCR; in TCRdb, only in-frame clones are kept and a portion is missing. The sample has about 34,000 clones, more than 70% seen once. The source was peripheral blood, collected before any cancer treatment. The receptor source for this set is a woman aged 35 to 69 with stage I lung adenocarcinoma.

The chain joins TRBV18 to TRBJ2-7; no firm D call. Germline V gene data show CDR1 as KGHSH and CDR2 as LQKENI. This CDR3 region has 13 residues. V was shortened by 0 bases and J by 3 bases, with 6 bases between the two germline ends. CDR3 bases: TGTGCCAGCTCACCACCGGGTCTCTACGAGCAGTACTTC. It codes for CASSPPGLYEQYF.

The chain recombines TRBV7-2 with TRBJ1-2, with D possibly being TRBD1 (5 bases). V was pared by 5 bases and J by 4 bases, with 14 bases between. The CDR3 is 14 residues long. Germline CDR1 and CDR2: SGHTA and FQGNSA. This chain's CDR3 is CASSPAGGTYGYTF. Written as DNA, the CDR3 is TGTGCCAGCAGCCCGGCGGGGGGGACCTATGGCTACACCTTC.

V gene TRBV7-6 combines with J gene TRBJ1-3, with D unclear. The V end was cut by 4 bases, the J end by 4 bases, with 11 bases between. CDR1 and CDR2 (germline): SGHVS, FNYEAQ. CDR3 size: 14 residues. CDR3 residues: CASSSPTRGNTIYF. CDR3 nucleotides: TGTGCCAGCAGCTCCCCCACGAGGGGAAACACCATATATTTT.

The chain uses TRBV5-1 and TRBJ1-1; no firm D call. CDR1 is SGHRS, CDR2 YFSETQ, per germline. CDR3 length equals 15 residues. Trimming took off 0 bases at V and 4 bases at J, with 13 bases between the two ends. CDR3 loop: CASSLGQTTGTEAFF. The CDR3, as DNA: TGCGCCAGCAGCTTGGGCCAGACGACCGGCACTGAAGCTTTCTTT.

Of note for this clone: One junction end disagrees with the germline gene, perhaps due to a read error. The CDR3 loop is CAGSLDGQVHAGGYTF. For the CDR3, the DNA is TGCGCCGGCAGCTTGGATGGACAGGTCCACGCCGGCGGCTACACCTTC. V is TRBV5-1 and J is TRBJ1-2, with 7 bases fitting TRBD1. Germline values: CDR1 SGHRS, CDR2 YFSETQ. The CDR3 runs to 16 residues. The whole variable domain, filled in from reference TRBV5-1 and TRBJ1-2, reads KAGVTQTPRYLIKTRGQQVTLSCSPISGHRSVSWYQQTPGQGLQFLFEYFSETQRNKGNFPGRFSGRQFSNSRSEMNVSTLELGDSALYLCAGSLDGQVHAGGYTFGSGTRLTVV.

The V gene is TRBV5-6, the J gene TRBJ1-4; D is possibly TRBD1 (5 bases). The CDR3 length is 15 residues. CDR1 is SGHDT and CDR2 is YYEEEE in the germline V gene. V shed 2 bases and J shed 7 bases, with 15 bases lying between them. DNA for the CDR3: TGTGCCAGCAGCTTTTTTGGGGGGGATTTTGAAAAACTGTTTTTT. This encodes CASSFFGGDFEKLFF.